This T cell receptor (beta chain) derives from a study of CD8 T cells in Susac syndrome. At the level of the study: When blood was collected, patients with Susac syndrome were therapy-naive, were taking corticosteroids, or were receiving intravenous immunoglobulin alone.

Regarding the study as a whole: In total CD8+ repertoires, around 17 Susac-specific public clones were detected, and CD8+ TEMRA repertoires contained four to six. Peak Susac CD8+ clonal expansion was seen in TEMRA cells and active patients.

Regarding this clonotype: Its antigen is as yet unknown.

cDNA came from roughly 0.47 to 1 ug RNA primed by random hexamers. Amplification of TCR beta CDR3 used immunoSEQ multiplex PCR across 54 Vbeta and 13 Jbeta. TCRdb called the immunoSEQ multiplex PCR reads again in MiXCR, with one record for every CDR3 protein. The data show some 140,000 distinct CDR3 sequences, 95% seen once. CDR3 length: 12 amino acids. The trim removed 5 bases at V and 8 bases at J, leaving 4 bases unmatched. The chain has TRBV12-3 or TRBV12-4 and TRBJ2-5; 8 bases fit TRBD1. The clonotype comes from a human donor with Susac syndrome. Sequencing input: CD8+ T cells from PBMCs. The CDR3 reads CASSPDRETQYF. The CDR3 DNA reads TGTGCCAGCAGTCCGGACAGGGAAACCCAGTACTTC.